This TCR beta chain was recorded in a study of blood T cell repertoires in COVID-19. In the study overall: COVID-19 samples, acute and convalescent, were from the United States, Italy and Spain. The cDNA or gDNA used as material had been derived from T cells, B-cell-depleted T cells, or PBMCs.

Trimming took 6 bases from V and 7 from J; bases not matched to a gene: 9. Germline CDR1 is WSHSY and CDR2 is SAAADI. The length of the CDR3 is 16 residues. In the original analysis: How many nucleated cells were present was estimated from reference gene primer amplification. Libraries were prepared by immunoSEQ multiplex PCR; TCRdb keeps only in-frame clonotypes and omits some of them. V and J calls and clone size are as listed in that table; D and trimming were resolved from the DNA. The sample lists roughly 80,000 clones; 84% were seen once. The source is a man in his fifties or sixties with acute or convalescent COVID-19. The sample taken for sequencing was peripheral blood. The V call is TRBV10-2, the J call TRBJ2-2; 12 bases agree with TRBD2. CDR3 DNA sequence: TGCGCCAGCAGCGCGACTAGCGGGAGAATGGTCGGGGAGCTGTTTTTT. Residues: CASSATSGRMVGELFF.